This TCR beta chain was sequenced in a study of T cell responses to AZD1222 COVID-19 vaccine. In regard to this clone: What it binds is unknown.

CDR3 length: 18 residues. CDR1 is LNHDA, CDR2 SQIVND, per germline (reference sequence). V trimming: 6 bases; J trimming: 11 bases; junction bases outside the gene matches: 27. General observations from the study: An increase in Spike-specific TCR breadth and depth was observed after two AZD1222 doses.

Method: immunoSEQ multiplex PCR; TCRdb's copy keeps in-frame clones and lacks some. The sample holds approximately 180,000 clones, just over 90% seen once. The sample here was peripheral blood, taken on day 0 of AZD1222 vaccination. The source is an adult in good health. V usage is TRBV19 and J usage is TRBJ1-1, with 7 bases matching TRBD1. CDR3 sequence reads: CASSPINRGIGSCGWAFF. The CDR3 DNA sequence: TGTGCCAGTAGCCCCATCAACAGGGGTATCGGTTCTTGTGGGTGGGCTTTCTTT.